A single sample gave rise to the 30 T cell receptor beta chains below, sequenced in a study of glioma-infiltrating T cells after dendritic cell vaccination. The table came from immunoSEQ multiplex PCR; TCRdb's copy has only in-frame clones and leaves some out. The profile covers approximately 82,000 clones, with approximately 90% appearing a single time and approximately 3% taken by the ten largest. Source: blood, taken before dendritic cell vaccination. These receptors all come from a human donor with glioblastoma.

The chain combines TRBV9 with TRBJ2-3; TRBD2 is a possible D gene (5 bases). In germline, CDR1 is SGDLS, CDR2 YYNGEE. V gave up 3 bases and J gave up 6 bases, with 11 bases separating them. CDR3 length: 13 residues. The CDR3 here is CASSERSSDTQYF. The CDR3 DNA follows: TGTGCCAGCAGCGAGCGGAGTTCGGATACGCAGTATTTT.

The chain recombines TRBV28 with TRBJ2-3, with unresolved D. The CDR3 sequence is 12 residues long. Trimming took off 2 bases at V and 5 bases at J, with 5 bases between the two ends. Per germline, CDR1 MDHEN and CDR2 SYDVKM. CDR3 protein: CASSLRGDTQYF. As DNA, the CDR3 is TGTGCCAGCAGTTTACGAGGAGATACGCAGTATTTT.

The chain carries TRBV4-1 and TRBJ1-2; D call uncertain. Germline V gene data show CDR1 as MGHRA and CDR2 as YSYEKL. The CDR3 totals 17 residues. V gave up 1 base and J gave up 0 bases, with 15 bases separating them. CDR3 sequence reads: CASSQVGVGPTNYGYTF. The CDR3 DNA is TGCGCCAGCAGCCAAGTCGGGGTCGGCCCAACTAACTATGGCTACACCTTC.

CDR3 residues: CASSAPGQETQYF. CDR3 DNA sequence: TGTGCCAGCAGCGCCCCAGGGCAAGAGACCCAGTACTTC. V is TRBV7-9 and J is TRBJ2-5; a weak D match, TRBD1 (5 bases). Germline V gene data show CDR1 as SEHNR and CDR2 as FQNEAQ (reference sequence). Trimming removed 5 bases from V and 2 bases from J, with 9 bases in between. The CDR3 loop spans 13 amino acids.

The chain joins TRBV5-1 to TRBJ2-7; the D gene is possibly TRBD1 (6 bases). This CDR3 is built from 14 residues. Germline CDR1 and CDR2: SGHRS and YFSETQ. The V gene lost 3 bases and the J gene lost 2 bases, with 12 bases spanning the gap. For the CDR3, the DNA is TGCGCCAGCAGCTCCGGACAGAGAACCTACGAGCAGTACTTC. Translating it yields CASSSGQRTYEQYF.

The V call is TRBV4-1, the J call TRBJ2-3; D remains unclear. V lost 6 bases, J lost 0 bases, and 13 bases lay in between. Germline-derived CDR1 and CDR2 are MGHRA and YSYEKL. This CDR3 spans 15 amino acids. Here the CDR3 DNA reads TGCGCCAGCAGTGGTGGGCTAACTAGCACAGATACGCAGTATTTT. Residues: CASSGGLTSTDTQYF.

CDR3 nucleotide sequence: TGTGCCAGCAAACGGAGAAGATTTGGTAATCAGCCCCAGCATTTT. Protein sequence: CASKRRRFGNQPQHF. V and J are TRBV2 and TRBJ1-5, with D unresolved. The V end was cut by 7 bases, the J end by 4 bases, with 17 bases between. Germline V gene sequence: CDR1 SNHLY, CDR2 FYNNEI. The CDR3 sequence is 15 residues long.

The rearrangement joins TRBV6-5 to TRBJ1-6; TRBD1 is a possible D gene (5 bases). This CDR3 contains 14 residues. Trimming took off 3 bases at V and 5 bases at J, with 8 bases between the two ends. Germline assignment: CDR1 MNHEY and CDR2 SVGAGI. CDR3 DNA sequence: TGTGCCAGCAGTTATAGGGGTAATAATTCACCCCTCCACTTT. The encoded protein is CASSYRGNNSPLHF.

The CDR3 bases are TGTGCCAGCAGCTTGTGGGGGACAGGTATCAAAAACATTCAGTACTTC. Its translation: CASSLWGTGIKNIQYF. The rearrangement uses TRBV5-5 and TRBJ2-4; 8 bases map to TRBD1. This CDR3 is 16 amino acids long. Germline CDR1 is SGHKS and CDR2 is YYEKEE (reference sequence). V lost 1 base and J lost 3; bases outside the gene matches: 6.

V is TRBV2 and J is TRBJ1-2, with TRBD1 as a possible D gene (5 bases). Germline CDR1 reads SNHLY; CDR2 reads FYNNEI. With 6 bases removed from V and 5 bases from J, the gap between germline ends came to 10 bases. This CDR3 comprises 12 residues. CDR3 amino acids: CASSAGWYGYTF. The CDR3 coding sequence is TGTGCCAGCAGCGCAGGGTGGTATGGCTACACCTTC. The variable domain in full, completed from reference TRBV2 and TRBJ1-2, reads EPEVTQTPSHQVTQMGQEVILRCVPISNHLYFYWYRQILGQKVEFLVSFYNNEISEKSEIFDDQFSVERPDGSNFTLKIRSTKLEDSAMYFCASSAGWYGYTFGSGTRLTVV.

Comments on this clone: Other DNA sequences of this sample code for an identical CDR3. J is TRBJ1-6 and V is TRBV30; 9 bases match TRBD1. V dropped 0 bases and J dropped 7; count of bases not matched to a gene: 1. CDR3 length equals 14 residues. Looked up from germline, CDR1 is GTSNPN and CDR2 is SVGIG (reference sequence). CDR3 sequence reads: CAWSVTGGNSPLHF. CDR3 bases: TGTGCCTGGAGTGTAACAGGGGGCAATTCACCCCTCCACTTT.

The chain uses TRBV19 and TRBJ1-2, with TRBD1 matching 9 bases. The length of the CDR3 is 12 residues. Germline V gives CDR1 LNHDA, CDR2 SQIVND (reference sequence). With 1 base clipped from V and 10 bases from J, the junction kept 1 base outside the gene matches. The CDR3 nucleotides read TGTGCCAGTAGTATAGGGACAGGGGCCTACACCTTC. It is translated as CASSIGTGAYTF.

This clone showed up just a few times. J is TRBJ2-1 and V is TRBV6-1, with 13 bases aligning to TRBD2. The CDR3 runs to 15 residues. Germline assignment: CDR1 MNHNS and CDR2 SASEGT. The J segment lost 2 bases and the V segment lost 6 bases, leaving 1 base of the junction unmatched. The chain's CDR3 is CASRTSGRAYNEQFF. The CDR3 nucleotides are TGTGCCAGCAGAACTAGCGGGAGGGCCTACAATGAGCAGTTCTTC.

V usage is TRBV9 and J usage is TRBJ1-1, with 7 bases fitting TRBD1. The CDR3 covers 14 residues. The V and J ends lost 4 bases and 4 bases, in that order; junction bases with no gene match: 7. Germline V lookup: CDR1 SGDLS, CDR2 YYNGEE. The CDR3 nucleotides are TGTGCCAGCAGCCCGAGGCCAGGGGGCACTGAAGCTTTCTTT. It yields the protein CASSPRPGGTEAFF.

The chain links TRBV15 to TRBJ1-1; TRBD1 agrees at 7 bases. V gave up 5 bases and J gave up 2 bases; unmatched junction bases: 5. CDR3 length: 14 residues. Germline V gene data show CDR1 as LNHNV and CDR2 as YYDKDF (reference sequence). The CDR3 nucleotides are TGTGCCACCAGCGCCTGGGACAGAAACACTGAAGCTTTCTTT. It encodes CATSAWDRNTEAFF.

The rearrangement uses TRBV6-6 and TRBJ1-1; TRBD1 is a possible D gene (6 bases). Between the trimmed V and J ends, which lost 5 bases and 5 bases, there was a span of 12 bases. The CDR3 runs to 13 residues. Germline-derived CDR1 and CDR2 are MNHNY and SVGAGI (reference sequence). This CDR3 reads CASSNRQATEAFF. CDR3 DNA sequence: TGTGCCAGCAGTAACCGACAGGCTACTGAAGCTTTCTTT.

Remarks on this clone: The sample holds other DNA sequences that translate to the same CDR3. The chain uses TRBV6-5 and TRBJ1-1; D possibly corresponds to TRBD1 (5 bases). Trimming left V 0 bases short and J 3 bases short, with 8 bases between. This CDR3 has 14 amino acids. CDR1 and CDR2 from the germline V gene are MNHEY and SVGAGI. The CDR3 DNA sequence: TGTGCCAGCAGTTACTCGGGGGGTGACACTGAAGCTTTCTTT. This sequence encodes CASSYSGGDTEAFF.

This chain connects TRBV5-1 to TRBJ2-6; possibly TRBD1 for D (5 bases). The V gene lost 0 bases and the J gene lost 0 bases, with 7 bases spanning the gap. The germline gives CDR1 SGHRS, CDR2 YFSETQ. The CDR3 sequence is 16 residues long. The CDR3 bases are TGCGCCAGCAGCTTGGGACAGTTCTCTGGGGCCAACGTCCTGACTTTC. It yields the protein CASSLGQFSGANVLTF. Supplemented by reference TRBV5-1 and TRBJ2-6, the full variable domain reads KAGVTQTPRYLIKTRGQQVTLSCSPISGHRSVSWYQQTPGQGLQFLFEYFSETQRNKGNFPGRFSGRQFSNSRSEMNVSTLELGDSALYLCASSLGQFSGANVLTFGAGSRLTVL.

The chain carries TRBV6-4 and TRBJ2-7, with 7 bases fitting TRBD2. J was trimmed by 3 bases and V by 2 bases; bases with no gene match: 7. Germline V gene lookup returns CDR1 MRHNA and CDR2 SNTAGT. The CDR3 sequence is 15 residues long. The CDR3 reads CASSDTPLADYEQYF. CDR3 sequence (DNA): TGTGCCAGCAGTGACACGCCTCTAGCGGACTACGAGCAGTACTTC.

The rearrangement links TRBV7-9 to TRBJ2-5; 7 bases line up with TRBD1. Looked up from germline, CDR1 is SEHNR and CDR2 is FQNEAQ (reference sequence). This CDR3 is built from 14 residues. V was clipped by 5 bases and J by 0 bases; unmatched bases: 3. The CDR3 sequence: CASSPQGHQETQYF. CDR3 DNA: TGTGCCAGCAGCCCACAGGGGCACCAAGAGACCCAGTACTTC.

V usage is TRBV14 and J usage is TRBJ2-7; maybe TRBD2 (6 bases). V was trimmed by 1 base and J by 6 bases, leaving 10 bases between them. The CDR3 extends over 13 amino acids. The germline gives CDR1 SGHDN, CDR2 FVKESK. The DNA of the CDR3 is TGTGCCAGCAGCCAAGTTGGAGGGTTCGAGCAGTACTTC. Translation: CASSQVGGFEQYF.

The V and J genes are TRBV5-1 and TRBJ1-1; TRBD1 might be the D (5 bases). V lost 5 bases and J lost 0, with 8 bases in between. The CDR3 is made up of 13 amino acids. CDR1 is SGHRS, CDR2 YFSETQ, per germline. CDR3 sequence (DNA): TGCGCCAGCAGGTGGGGGGTGAACACTGAAGCTTTCTTT. Protein sequence: CASRWGVNTEAFF.

This clone occurred once. This sample includes further DNA sequences coding for the same CDR3. The rearrangement joins TRBV29-1 to TRBJ1-6; tentatively, D is TRBD1 (6 bases). V lost 6 bases to trimming and J lost 5 bases, with 11 bases between them. The CDR3 consists of 13 residues. Looked up from germline, CDR1 is SQVTM and CDR2 is ANQGSEA. The CDR3 sequence: CSVRTDHNSPLHF. The CDR3 region has the DNA TGCAGCGTGCGGACAGACCATAATTCACCCCTCCACTTT.

V gene TRBV6-1 combines with J gene TRBJ2-7, with 7 bases identical to TRBD2. The V gene end was trimmed by 2 bases and the J gene end by 5 bases; junction bases not matched to a gene: 9. Germline CDR1 MNHNS, CDR2 SASEGT. The CDR3 totals 15 residues. The CDR3 nucleotides are TGTGCCAGCAGTGAATTTATTGGGGGGGTTGACGAGCAGTACTTC. It yields the protein CASSEFIGGVDEQYF.

This chain links TRBV5-1 with TRBJ2-1, with 12 bases fitting TRBD2. The CDR3 runs 16 residues. Germline loops: CDR1 SGHRS, CDR2 YFSETQ. The junction had 9 bases not matched to a gene; V was cut back by 5 bases and J by 6 bases. The CDR3 is CASRFTSGGLGNEQFF. The CDR3 DNA reads TGCGCCAGCAGATTTACTAGCGGGGGGCTTGGCAATGAGCAGTTCTTC.

The rearrangement joins TRBV5-1 to TRBJ1-6; possible D gene TRBD1, 5 bases. Germline CDR1 SGHRS, CDR2 YFSETQ. V dropped 4 bases and J dropped 0 bases, with 11 bases sitting between them. This CDR3 comprises 16 residues. The CDR3 protein is CASSIDRRSYNSPLHF. CDR3 DNA sequence: TGCGCCAGCAGCATTGACAGACGCTCCTATAATTCACCCCTCCACTTT.

The chain has TRBV27 and TRBJ1-2, with TRBD1 matching over 10 bases. Germline V gene data show CDR1 as MNHEY and CDR2 as SMNVEV (reference sequence). This CDR3 spans 17 amino acids. Losses at the gene ends were 6 bases for V and 4 bases for J; bases not matched to a gene: 14. The CDR3 protein is CASSLRDRGRLVYGYTF. As DNA, the CDR3 is TGTGCCAGCAGCCTTCGGGACAGGGGTCGTCTTGTCTATGGCTACACCTTC.

This clone has just one count. Other nucleotide sequences from this sample produce the same CDR3. J is TRBJ2-5 and V is TRBV5-1; possibly TRBD1 for D (6 bases). Germline V gene lookup returns CDR1 SGHRS and CDR2 YFSETQ. The germline V and J ends were trimmed by 5 bases and 1 base, with 12 bases remaining between them. The CDR3 extends over 14 amino acids. The CDR3 DNA reads as TGCGCCAGCAGTTCCGGGACAATCCAAGAGACCCAGTACTTC. Translation gives CASSSGTIQETQYF.

This clone was seen a single time. The genes are TRBV19 and TRBJ2-5; 14 nucleotides align to TRBD2. Trimming cost V 1 base and J 2 bases; bases outside gene matches: 3. The germline V gene has CDR1 LNHDA and CDR2 SQIVND (reference sequence). The CDR3 runs to 17 residues. The CDR3 loop reads CASSIAGLAGGQETQYF. The CDR3 DNA is TGTGCCAGTAGTATAGCCGGACTAGCGGGAGGACAAGAGACCCAGTACTTC.

The chain combines TRBV25-1 with TRBJ2-5; 8 bases align to TRBD2. The end of the DNA aligns better with TRBJ2-7, so the J call may be wrong. The germline CDR1 and CDR2 sequences are MGHDK and SYGVNS. CDR3 length: 12 amino acids. The CDR3 region is CASRAGAYEQYF. The CDR3 nucleotides read TGTGCCAGCAGAGCGGGGGCCTACGAGCAGTACTTC.